This TCR beta chain was recovered during a study of Ad26.COV2.S vaccination and SARS-CoV-2 variants. At the level of the study: Intramuscular Ad26.COV2.S doses were given once or twice, 56 days apart. Study-wide results and caveats: Breadth of non-spike TCRs did not differ between vaccinees and placebo recipients. People given the vaccine had a wider spike-specific TCR breadth than placebo recipients did.

As to treatment: about 20 received Ad26.COV2.S at low or high dose, single or two shots; 5 received placebo; per-sample allocation not given. Collection of the samples took place on day 63 after the first injection of vaccine or placebo. The vaccine delivered Wuhan-strain SARS-CoV-2 spike through an Ad26 vector. The V segment lost 4 bases and the J segment 4 bases; nucleotides outside the gene matches: 11. This CDR3 is 16 amino acids long. CDR1 is SGHNT and CDR2 is YYREEE in the germline V gene (reference sequence). As to this clone: Its antigen is as yet unknown.

Measured with immunoSEQ multiplex PCR; TCRdb has only the in-frame clones, and not every one. Of more than 300,000 clones detected, around 89% appear once; the ten largest clones hold under 6%. This TCR was recovered from a person between 18 and 65 years old who received the Ad26.COV2.S COVID-19 vaccine or a placebo. The chain couples TRBV5-4 to TRBJ2-3; 8 bases line up with TRBD2. The sample here was peripheral blood, taken in a trial of Ad26.COV2.S vaccine versus placebo. This CDR3 is CASSPGRAGAPDTQYF. The CDR3 nucleotides are TGTGCCAGCAGCCCGGGGAGAGCGGGAGCCCCAGATACGCAGTATTTT.